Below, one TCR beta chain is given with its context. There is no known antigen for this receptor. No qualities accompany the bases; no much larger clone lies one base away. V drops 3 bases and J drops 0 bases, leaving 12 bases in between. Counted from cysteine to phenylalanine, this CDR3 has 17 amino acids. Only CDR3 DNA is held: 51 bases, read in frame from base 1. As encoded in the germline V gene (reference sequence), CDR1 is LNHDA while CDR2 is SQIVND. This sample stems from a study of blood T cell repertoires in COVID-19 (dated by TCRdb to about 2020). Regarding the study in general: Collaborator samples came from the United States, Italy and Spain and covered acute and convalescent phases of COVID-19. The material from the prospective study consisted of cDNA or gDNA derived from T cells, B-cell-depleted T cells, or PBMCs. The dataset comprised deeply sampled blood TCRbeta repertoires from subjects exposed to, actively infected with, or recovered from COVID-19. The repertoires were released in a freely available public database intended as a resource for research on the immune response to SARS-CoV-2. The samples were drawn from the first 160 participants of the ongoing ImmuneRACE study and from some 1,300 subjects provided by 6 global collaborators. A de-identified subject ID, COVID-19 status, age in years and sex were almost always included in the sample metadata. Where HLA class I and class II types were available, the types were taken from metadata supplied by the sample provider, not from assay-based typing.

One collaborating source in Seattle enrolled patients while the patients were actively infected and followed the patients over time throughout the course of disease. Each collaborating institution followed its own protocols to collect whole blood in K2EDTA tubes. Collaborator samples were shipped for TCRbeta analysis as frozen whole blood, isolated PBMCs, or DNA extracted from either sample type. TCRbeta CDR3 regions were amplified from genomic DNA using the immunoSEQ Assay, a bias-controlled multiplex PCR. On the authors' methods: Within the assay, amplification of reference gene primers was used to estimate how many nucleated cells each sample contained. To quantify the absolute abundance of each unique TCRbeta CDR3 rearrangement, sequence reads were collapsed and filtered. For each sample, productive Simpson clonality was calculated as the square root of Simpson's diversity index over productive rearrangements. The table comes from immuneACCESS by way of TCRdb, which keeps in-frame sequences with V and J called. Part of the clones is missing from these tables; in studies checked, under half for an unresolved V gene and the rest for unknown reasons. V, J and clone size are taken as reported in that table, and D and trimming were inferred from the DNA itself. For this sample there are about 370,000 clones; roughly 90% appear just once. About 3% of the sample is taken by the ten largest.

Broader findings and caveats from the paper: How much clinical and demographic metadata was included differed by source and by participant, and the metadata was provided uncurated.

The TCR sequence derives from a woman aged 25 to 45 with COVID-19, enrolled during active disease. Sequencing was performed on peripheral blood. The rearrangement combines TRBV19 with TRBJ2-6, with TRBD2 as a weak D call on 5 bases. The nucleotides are TGTGCCAGTAGTATTAGAGCGGCCGCCTCTGGGGCCAACGTCCTGACTTTC. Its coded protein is CASSIRAAASGANVLTF.